Sequencing of this TCR beta chain was carried out in a study of OX40 agonist ivuxolimab in advanced cancers. Study context: Partial responses were observed in three patients, of whom one had hepatocellular carcinoma and two had cutaneous melanoma.

Profiling relied on immunoSEQ multiplex PCR, and the TCRdb table lists in-frame clones only, not all of them. Among more than 50,000 clones listed, over 75% were seen once. The germline gives CDR1 SQVTM, CDR2 ANQGSEA. The length of the CDR3 is 14 residues. V lost 7 bases, J lost 2 bases, and 4 bases stayed unmatched. This sequence joins TRBV29-1 and TRBJ2-6, with 8 positions matching TRBD1. The receptor was isolated from an adult with an advanced solid tumor such as melanoma, head and neck, liver or kidney cancer. This specimen consisted of CD4+ or CD8+ T cells sorted from blood, obtained in a trial of the OX40 agonist ivuxolimab. CDR3 sequence (DNA): TGCAGCGCCGCAGGGGGCGCTGGGGCCAACGTCCTGACTTTC. Translating gives CSAAGGAGANVLTF.